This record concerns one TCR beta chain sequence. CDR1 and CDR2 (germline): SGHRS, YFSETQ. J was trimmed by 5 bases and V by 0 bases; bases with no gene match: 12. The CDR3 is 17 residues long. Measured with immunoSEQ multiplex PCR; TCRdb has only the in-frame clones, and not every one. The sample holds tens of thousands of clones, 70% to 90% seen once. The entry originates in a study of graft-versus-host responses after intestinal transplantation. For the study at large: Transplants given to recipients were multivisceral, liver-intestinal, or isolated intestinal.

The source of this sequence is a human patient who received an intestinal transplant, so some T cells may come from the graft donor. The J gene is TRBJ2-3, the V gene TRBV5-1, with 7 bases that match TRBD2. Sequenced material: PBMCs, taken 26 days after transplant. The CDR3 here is CASSLETGGTGRDTQYF. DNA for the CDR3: TGCGCCAGCAGCTTGGAGACGGGGGGAACGGGTAGAGATACGCAGTATTTT. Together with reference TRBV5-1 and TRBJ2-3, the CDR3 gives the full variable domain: KAGVTQTPRYLIKTRGQQVTLSCSPISGHRSVSWYQQTPGQGLQFLFEYFSETQRNKGNFPGRFSGRQFSNSRSEMNVSTLELGDSALYLCASSLETGGTGRDTQYFGPGTRLTVL.